This T cell receptor (beta chain) was captured in a study of Graves' ophthalmopathy and Graves' hyperthyroidism. Overall study findings and caveats: Most expanded clonotypes in thyroid above 0.001 frequency also showed up in blood. Using a 13-signature model, the authors split ophthalmopathy from stable hyperthyroidism, with roughly 90% sensitivity and 81.08% specificity.

About this clonotype: Its cognate antigen is unknown.

Amplified TCR beta CDR3 regions were obtained using RNA transcripts as template. In the first round, RT-PCR was carried out with HTBI primers, and a multiplex PCR formed the second round. Using its own MiXCR run on the multiplex PCR reads, TCRdb lists one record per CDR3 protein. The sample records around 400,000 distinct CDR3 sequences, about 18% being singletons. Between the trimmed V and J ends, which lost 4 bases and 8 bases, there was a span of 14 bases. The CDR3 spans 13 residues. Per the germline V gene, CDR1 is SGHVS and CDR2 is FQNEAQ. Where ophthalmopathy was present, donors had moderate-to-severe activity, CAS ≥3, NOSPECS ≥4 and duration under 3 months. PBMCs were density-gradient isolated from around 10 ml fresh blood.

This chain links TRBV7-8 with TRBJ1-1; no clear D gene. The specimen was peripheral blood. The source of this sequence is a woman in her late teens or twenties with Graves' ophthalmopathy. The CDR3 DNA follows: TGTGCCAGCAGCTCCACGACCGGGAGCGAAGCTTTCTTT. Its protein is CASSSTTGSEAFF.